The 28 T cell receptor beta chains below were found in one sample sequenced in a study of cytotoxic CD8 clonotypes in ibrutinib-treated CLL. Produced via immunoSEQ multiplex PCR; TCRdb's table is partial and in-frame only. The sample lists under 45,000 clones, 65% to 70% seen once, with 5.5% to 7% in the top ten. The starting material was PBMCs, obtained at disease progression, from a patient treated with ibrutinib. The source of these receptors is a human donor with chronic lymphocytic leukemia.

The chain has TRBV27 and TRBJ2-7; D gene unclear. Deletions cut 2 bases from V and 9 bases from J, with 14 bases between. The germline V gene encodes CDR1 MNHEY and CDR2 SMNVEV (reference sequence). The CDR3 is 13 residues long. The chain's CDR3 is CASSLVLGSVQYF. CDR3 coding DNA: TGTGCCAGCAGTTTAGTATTAGGATCAGTGCAGTACTTC.

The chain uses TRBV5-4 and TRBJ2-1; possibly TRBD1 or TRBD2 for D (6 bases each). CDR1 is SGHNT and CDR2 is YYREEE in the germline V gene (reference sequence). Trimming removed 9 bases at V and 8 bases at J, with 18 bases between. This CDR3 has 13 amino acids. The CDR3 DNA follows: TGTGCCACCCAGATAACGGGGGCTTATGAGCAGTTCTTC. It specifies CATQITGAYEQFF.

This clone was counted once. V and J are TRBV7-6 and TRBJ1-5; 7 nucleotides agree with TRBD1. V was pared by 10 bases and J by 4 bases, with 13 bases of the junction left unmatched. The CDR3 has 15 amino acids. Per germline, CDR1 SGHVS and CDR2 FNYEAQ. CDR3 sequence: CATPDAGQRNQPQHF. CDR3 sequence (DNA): TGTGCCACGCCAGATGCGGGACAGAGGAATCAGCCCCAGCATTTT.

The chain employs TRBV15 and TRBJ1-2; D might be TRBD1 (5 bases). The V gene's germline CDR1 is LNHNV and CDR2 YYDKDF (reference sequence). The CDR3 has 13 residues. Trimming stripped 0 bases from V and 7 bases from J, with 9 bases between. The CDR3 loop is CATSRDRRGGYTF. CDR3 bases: TGTGCCACCAGCAGAGATCGAAGGGGTGGCTACACCTTC.

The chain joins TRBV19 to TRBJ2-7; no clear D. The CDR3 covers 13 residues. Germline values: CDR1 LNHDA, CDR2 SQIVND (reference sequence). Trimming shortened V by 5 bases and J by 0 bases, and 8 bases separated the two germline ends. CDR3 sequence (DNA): TGTGCCAGTAGTTTCGCCAGCTCCTACGAGCAGTACTTC. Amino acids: CASSFASSYEQYF.

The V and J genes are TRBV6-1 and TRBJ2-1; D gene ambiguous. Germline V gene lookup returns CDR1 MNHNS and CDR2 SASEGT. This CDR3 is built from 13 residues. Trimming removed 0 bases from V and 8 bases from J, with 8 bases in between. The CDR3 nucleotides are TGTGCCAGCAGTGAAGCCAAGTTGGATGAGCAGTTCTTC. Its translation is CASSEAKLDEQFF.

CDR3 in amino acids: CASSLGSGATGELFF. Written as DNA, the CDR3 is TGTGCCAGCAGTTTGGGTTCAGGGGCCACCGGGGAGCTGTTTTTT. The rearrangement uses TRBV27 and TRBJ2-2; possibly TRBD1 for D (6 bases). The CDR3 consists of 15 residues. Trimming stripped 3 bases from V and 4 bases from J, with 12 bases between. Germline-derived CDR1 and CDR2 are MNHEY and SMNVEV (reference sequence).

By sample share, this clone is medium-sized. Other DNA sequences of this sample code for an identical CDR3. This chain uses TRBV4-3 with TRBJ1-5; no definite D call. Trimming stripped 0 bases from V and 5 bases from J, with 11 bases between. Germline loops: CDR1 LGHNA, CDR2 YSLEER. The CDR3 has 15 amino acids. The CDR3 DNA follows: TGCGCCAGCAGCCAAGATTTGGGCGGGCATCAGCCCCAGCATTTT. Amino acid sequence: CASSQDLGGHQPQHF.

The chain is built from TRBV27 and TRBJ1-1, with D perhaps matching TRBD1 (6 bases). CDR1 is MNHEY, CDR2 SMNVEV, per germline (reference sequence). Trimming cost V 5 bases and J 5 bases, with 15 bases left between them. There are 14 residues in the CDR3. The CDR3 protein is CASSVQGYGTEAFF. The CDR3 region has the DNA TGTGCCAGCAGTGTACAGGGTTATGGGACTGAAGCTTTCTTT.

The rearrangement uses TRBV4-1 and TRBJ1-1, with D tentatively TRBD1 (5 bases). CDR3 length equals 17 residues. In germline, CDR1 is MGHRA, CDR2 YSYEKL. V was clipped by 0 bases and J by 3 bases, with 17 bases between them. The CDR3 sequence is CASSQDRARGGDTEAFF. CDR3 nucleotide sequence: TGCGCCAGCAGCCAAGATAGGGCGAGGGGAGGGGACACTGAAGCTTTCTTT.

The CDR3 loop is CASSQDWDSYQPQHF. Here the CDR3 DNA reads TGTGCCAGCAGCCAAGATTGGGACAGCTATCAGCCCCAGCATTTT. The chain couples TRBV4-2 to TRBJ1-5, with TRBD1 matching 7 bases. Germline V gene lookup returns CDR1 LGHNA and CDR2 YNFKEQ. The CDR3 is 15 residues long. J was trimmed by 5 bases and V by 0 bases; bases with no gene match: 4.

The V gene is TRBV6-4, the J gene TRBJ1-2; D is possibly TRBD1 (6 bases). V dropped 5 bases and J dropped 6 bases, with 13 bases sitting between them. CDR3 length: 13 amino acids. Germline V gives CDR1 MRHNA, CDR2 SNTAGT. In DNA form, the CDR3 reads TGTGCCAGCAGTCCACAGGGTGGGGATGGCTACACCTTC. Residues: CASSPQGGDGYTF.

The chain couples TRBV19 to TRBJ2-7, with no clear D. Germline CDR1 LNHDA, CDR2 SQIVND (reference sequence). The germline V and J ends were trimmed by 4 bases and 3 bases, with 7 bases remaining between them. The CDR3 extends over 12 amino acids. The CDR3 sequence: CASSSRNYEQYF. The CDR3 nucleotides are TGTGCCAGTAGTAGCAGAAACTACGAGCAGTACTTC.

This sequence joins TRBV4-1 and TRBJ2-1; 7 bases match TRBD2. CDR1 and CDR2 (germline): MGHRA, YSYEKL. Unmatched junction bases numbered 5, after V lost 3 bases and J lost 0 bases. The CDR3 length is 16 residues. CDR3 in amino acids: CASSHLAGPSYNEQFF. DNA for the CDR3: TGCGCCAGCAGCCATTTAGCGGGCCCCTCCTACAATGAGCAGTTCTTC.

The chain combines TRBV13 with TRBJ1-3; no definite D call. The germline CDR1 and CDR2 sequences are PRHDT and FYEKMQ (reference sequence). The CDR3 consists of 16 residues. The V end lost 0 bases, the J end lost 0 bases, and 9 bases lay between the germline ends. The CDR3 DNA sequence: TGTGCCAGCAGCTTAGGCCCGGGAATCTCTGGAAACACCATATATTTT. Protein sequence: CASSLGPGISGNTIYF.

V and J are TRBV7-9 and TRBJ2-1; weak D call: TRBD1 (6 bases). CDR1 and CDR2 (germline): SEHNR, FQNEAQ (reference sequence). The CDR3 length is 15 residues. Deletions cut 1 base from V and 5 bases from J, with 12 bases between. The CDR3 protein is CASSLVVTGNNEQFF. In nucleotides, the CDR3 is TGTGCCAGCAGCTTAGTAGTCACAGGGAACAATGAGCAGTTCTTC.

The CDR3 nucleotides are TGTGCCTGGAGTGTAGGGACTCCGACTACCTACGAGCAGTACTTC. Its protein is CAWSVGTPTTYEQYF. This chain connects TRBV30 to TRBJ2-7; a possible D gene is TRBD2 (6 bases). Germline CDR1 reads GTSNPN; CDR2 reads SVGIG (reference sequence). The CDR3 has 15 residues. V lost 0 bases and J lost 2, with 14 bases in between.

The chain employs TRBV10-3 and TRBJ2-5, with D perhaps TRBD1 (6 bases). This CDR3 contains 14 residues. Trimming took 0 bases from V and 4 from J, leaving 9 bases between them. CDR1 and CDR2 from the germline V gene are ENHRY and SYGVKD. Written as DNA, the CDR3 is TGTGCCATCAGTGAGTCGAGGGGGAGAGAGACCCAGTACTTC. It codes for CAISESRGRETQYF.

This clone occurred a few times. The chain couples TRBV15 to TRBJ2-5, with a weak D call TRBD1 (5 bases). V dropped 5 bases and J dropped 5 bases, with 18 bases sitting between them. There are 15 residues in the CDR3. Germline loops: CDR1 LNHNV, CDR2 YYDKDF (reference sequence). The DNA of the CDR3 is TGTGCCACCAGCGGCAGACAGCTCGGACGGGAGACCCAGTACTTC. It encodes CATSGRQLGRETQYF.

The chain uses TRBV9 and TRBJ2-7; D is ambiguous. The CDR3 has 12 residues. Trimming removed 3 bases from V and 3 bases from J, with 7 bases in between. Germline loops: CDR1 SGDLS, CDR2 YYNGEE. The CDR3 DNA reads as TGTGCCAGCAGCGGACTTAGCTACGAGCAGTACTTC. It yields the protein CASSGLSYEQYF.

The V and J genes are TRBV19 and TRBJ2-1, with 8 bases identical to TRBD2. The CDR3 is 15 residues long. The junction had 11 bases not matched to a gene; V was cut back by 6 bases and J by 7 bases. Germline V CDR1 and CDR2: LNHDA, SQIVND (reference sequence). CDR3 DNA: TGTGCCAGTAGAACGGGAGGGCTATTAAGGAATGAGCAGTTCTTC. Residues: CASRTGGLLRNEQFF.

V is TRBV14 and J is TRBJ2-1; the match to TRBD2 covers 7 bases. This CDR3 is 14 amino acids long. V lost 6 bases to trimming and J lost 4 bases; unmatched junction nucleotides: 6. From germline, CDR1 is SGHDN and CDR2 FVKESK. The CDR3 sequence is CASRASSGYNEQFF. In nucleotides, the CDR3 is TGTGCCAGCAGGGCGTCTAGCGGTTACAATGAGCAGTTCTTC.

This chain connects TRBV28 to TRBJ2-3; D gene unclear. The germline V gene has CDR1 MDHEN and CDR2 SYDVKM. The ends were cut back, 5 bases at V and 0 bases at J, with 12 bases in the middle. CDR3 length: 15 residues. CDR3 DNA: TGTGCCAGCAGTCCAGGTGTTCTAAGCACAGATACGCAGTATTTT. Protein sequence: CASSPGVLSTDTQYF.

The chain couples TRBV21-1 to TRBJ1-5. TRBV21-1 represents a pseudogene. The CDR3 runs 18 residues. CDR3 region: CASSAYEGSLGRNQPQHF. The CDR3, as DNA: TGTGCCAGCAGCGCGTACGAGGGATCCTTAGGGCGCAATCAGCCCCAGCATTTT.

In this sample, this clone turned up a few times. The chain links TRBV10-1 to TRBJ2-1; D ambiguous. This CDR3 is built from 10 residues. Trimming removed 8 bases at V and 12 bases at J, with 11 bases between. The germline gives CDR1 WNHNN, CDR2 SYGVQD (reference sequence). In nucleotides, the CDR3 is TGCGCCAGCGGGCCCTACGTGCAGTTCTTC. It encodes CASGPYVQFF.

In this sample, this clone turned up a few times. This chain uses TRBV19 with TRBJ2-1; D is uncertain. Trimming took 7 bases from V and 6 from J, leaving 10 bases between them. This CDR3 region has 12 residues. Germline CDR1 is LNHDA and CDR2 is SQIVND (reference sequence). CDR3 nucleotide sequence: TGTGCCAGTAAAGACGTTGGCAATGAGCAGTTCTTC. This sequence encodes CASKDVGNEQFF.

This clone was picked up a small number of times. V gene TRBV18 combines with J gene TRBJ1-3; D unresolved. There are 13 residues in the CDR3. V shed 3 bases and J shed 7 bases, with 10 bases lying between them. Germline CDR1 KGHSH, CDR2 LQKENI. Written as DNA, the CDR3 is TGTGCCAGCTCACCCACCTCGAGGAACACCATATATTTT. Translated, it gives CASSPTSRNTIYF. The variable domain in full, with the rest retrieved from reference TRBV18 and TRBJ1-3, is NAGVMQNPRHLVRRRGQEARLRCSPMKGHSHVYWYRQLPEEGLKFMVYLQKENIIDESGMPKERFSAEFPKEGPSILRIQQVVRGDSAAYFCASSPTSRNTIYFGEGSWLTVV.

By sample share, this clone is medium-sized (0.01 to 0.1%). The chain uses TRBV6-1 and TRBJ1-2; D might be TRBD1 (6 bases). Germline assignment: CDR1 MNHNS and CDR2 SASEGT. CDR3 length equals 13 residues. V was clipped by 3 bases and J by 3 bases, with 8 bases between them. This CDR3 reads CASSEGADYGYTF. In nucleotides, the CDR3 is TGTGCCAGCAGTGAGGGGGCCGACTATGGCTACACCTTC.